The present entry profiles one T cell receptor (beta chain) with its context. Treatment reported: oral pan-JAK inhibitor, 5-10 mg twice daily. The record originates from a study of CD8+ T cells in alopecia areata. After isolation, RNA underwent reverse transcription to generate cDNA as the sequencing template. Sequencing used immunoSEQ multiplex PCR; TCRdb keeps in-frame clones, though not all of them. The data hold 150,000 to 200,000 clones, with less than 70% observed a single time. V was cut by 8 bases and J by 0 bases, with 5 bases left in between. The CDR3 totals 13 residues. Germline values: CDR1 MNHEY, CDR2 SVGAGI.

The receptor's source is a human donor with alopecia areata. Sequenced here: CD8+ T cells sorted from blood, sampled at week 24, from a patient treated with tofacitinib. This chain links TRBV6-5 with TRBJ1-6, with D unresolved. For the CDR3, the DNA is TGTGCCAGCGGGAGCTCCTATAATTCACCCCTCCACTTT. It specifies CASGSSYNSPLHF.